This T cell receptor (beta chain) is drawn from a study of T cell clones after liver transplantation. The V and J ends lost 7 bases and 4 bases respectively, with 7 bases between them. CDR1 is MGHDK and CDR2 is SYGVNS in the germline V gene. CDR3 size: 12 residues. Method: immunoSEQ multiplex PCR; TCRdb's copy keeps in-frame clones and lacks some. The table has some 23,000 clones, roughly 69% seen once. This rearrangement joins TRBV25-1 to TRBJ2-2, with D uncertain. The TCR originated in a human donor who received a liver transplant. The starting material was CD4+ T cells from blood, obtained before liver transplant. The CDR3, as DNA: TGTGCCAGCAATCTAACCACCGGGGAGCTGTTTTTT. This gives the protein CASNLTTGELFF.